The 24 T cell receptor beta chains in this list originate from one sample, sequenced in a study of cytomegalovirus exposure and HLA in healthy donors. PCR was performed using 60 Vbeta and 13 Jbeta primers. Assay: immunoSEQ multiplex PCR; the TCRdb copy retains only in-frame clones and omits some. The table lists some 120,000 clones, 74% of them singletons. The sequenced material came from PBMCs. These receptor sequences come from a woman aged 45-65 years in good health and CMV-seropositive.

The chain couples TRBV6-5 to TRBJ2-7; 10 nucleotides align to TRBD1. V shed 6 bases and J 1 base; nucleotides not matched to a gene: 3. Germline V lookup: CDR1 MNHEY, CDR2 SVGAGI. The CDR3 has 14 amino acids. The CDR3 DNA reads TGTGCCAGCAGGACAGGGGGCGCTTCCTACGAGCAGTACTTC. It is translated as CASRTGGASYEQYF.

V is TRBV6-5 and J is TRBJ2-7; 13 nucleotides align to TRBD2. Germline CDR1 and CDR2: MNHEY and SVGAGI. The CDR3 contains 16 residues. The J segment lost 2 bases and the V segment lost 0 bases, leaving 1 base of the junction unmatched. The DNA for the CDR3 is TGTGCCAGCAGTTACTCCGGGACTAGCGGGGCCTACGAGCAGTACTTC. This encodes CASSYSGTSGAYEQYF.

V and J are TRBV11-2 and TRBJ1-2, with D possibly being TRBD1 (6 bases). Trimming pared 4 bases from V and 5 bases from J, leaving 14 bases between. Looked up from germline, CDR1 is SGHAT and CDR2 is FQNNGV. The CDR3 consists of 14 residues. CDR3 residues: CASSSLQGLYGYTF. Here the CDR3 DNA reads TGTGCCAGCAGCTCCCTACAGGGATTATATGGCTACACCTTC.

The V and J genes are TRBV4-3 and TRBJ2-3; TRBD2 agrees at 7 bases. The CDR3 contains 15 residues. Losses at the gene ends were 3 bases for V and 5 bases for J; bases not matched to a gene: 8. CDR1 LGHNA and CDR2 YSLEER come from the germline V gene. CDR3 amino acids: CASSQGGLGGDTQYF. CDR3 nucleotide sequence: TGCGCCAGCAGCCAGGGCGGACTAGGTGGAGATACGCAGTATTTT.

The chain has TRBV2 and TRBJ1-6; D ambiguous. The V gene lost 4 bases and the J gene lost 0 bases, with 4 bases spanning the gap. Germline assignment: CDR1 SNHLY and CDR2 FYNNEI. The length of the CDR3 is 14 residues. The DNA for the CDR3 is TGTGCCAGCAGTGTGAGCTCCTATAATTCACCCCTCCACTTT. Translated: CASSVSSYNSPLHF. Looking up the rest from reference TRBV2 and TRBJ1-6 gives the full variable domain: EPEVTQTPSHQVTQMGQEVILRCVPISNHLYFYWYRQILGQKVEFLVSFYNNEISEKSEIFDDQFSVERPDGSNFTLKIRSTKLEDSAMYFCASSVSSYNSPLHFGNGTRLTVT.

The CDR3 DNA sequence: TGTGCCAGCAGCTCGGCCAGCGGGGCTTTCTTT. Translated, it gives CASSSASGAFF. The rearrangement joins TRBV11-2 to TRBJ1-1; D not certain. The length of the CDR3 is 11 residues. CDR1 is SGHAT, CDR2 FQNNGV, per germline. V was clipped by 4 bases and J by 11 bases, with 11 bases between them.

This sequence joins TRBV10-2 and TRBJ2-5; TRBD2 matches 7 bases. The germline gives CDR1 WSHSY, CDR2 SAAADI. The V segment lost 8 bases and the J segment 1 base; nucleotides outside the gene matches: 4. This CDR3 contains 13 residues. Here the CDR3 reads CASSGGGQETQYF. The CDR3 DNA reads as TGCGCCAGCTCCGGCGGGGGCCAAGAGACCCAGTACTTC.

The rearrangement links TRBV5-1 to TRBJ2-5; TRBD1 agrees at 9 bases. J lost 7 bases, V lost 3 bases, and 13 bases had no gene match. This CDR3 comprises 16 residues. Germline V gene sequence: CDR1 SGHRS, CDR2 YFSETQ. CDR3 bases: TGCGCCAGCAGCTCGCTACAGGGGGCCCCGGATACGACCCAGTACTTC. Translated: CASSSLQGAPDTTQYF.

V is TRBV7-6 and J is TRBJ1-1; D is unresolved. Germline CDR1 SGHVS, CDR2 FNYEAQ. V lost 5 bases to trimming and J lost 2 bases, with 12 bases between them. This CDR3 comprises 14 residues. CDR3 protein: CASSPSRYNTEAFF. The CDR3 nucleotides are TGTGCCAGCAGCCCTTCCAGGTATAACACTGAAGCTTTCTTT.

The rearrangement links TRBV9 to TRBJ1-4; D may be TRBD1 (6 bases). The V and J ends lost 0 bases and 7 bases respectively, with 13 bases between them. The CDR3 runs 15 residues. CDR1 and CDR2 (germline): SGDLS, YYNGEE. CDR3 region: CASSVGQGSSEKLFF. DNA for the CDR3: TGTGCCAGCAGCGTAGGTCAGGGGTCTAGTGAAAAACTGTTTTTT.

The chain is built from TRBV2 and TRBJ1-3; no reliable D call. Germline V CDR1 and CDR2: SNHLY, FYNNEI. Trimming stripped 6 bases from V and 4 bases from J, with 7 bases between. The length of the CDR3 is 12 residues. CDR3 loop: CASRGGGNTIYF. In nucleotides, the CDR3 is TGTGCCAGCAGGGGAGGAGGAAACACCATATATTTT.

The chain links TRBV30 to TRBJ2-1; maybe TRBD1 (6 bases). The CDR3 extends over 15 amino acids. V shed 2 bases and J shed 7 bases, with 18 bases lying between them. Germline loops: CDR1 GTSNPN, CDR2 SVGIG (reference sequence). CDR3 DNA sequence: TGTGCCTGGAGTTCGGACAGTTTTGGTGTTAATGAGCAGTTCTTC. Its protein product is CAWSSDSFGVNEQFF.

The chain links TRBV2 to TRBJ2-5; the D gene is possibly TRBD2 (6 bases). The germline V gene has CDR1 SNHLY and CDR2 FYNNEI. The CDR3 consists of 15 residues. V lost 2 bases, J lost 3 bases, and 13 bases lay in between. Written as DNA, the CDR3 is TGTGCCAGCAGTGAATTGAGGTGGGGGGAAGAGACCCAGTACTTC. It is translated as CASSELRWGEETQYF.

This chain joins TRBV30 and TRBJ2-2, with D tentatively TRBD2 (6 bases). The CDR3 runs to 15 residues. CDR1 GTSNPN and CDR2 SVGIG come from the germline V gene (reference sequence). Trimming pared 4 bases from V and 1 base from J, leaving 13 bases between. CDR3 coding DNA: TGTGCCTGGATGAGTGGAGGGTGGAACACCGGGGAGCTGTTTTTT. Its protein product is CAWMSGGWNTGELFF.

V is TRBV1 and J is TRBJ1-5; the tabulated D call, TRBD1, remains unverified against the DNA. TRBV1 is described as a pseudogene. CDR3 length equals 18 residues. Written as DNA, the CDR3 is TGCACCAGCAGGGTGGGACAGGGTGTCTTCTTTATATGTCAGCCCCAGCATTTT. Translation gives CTSRVGQGVFFICQPQHF.

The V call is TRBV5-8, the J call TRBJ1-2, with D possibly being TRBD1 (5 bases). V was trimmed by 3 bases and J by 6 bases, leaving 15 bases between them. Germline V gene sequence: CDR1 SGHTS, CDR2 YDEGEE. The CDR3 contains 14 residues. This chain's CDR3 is CASSSDRWSDGYTF. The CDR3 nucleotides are TGTGCCAGCAGCTCAGACAGATGGTCGGATGGCTACACCTTC.

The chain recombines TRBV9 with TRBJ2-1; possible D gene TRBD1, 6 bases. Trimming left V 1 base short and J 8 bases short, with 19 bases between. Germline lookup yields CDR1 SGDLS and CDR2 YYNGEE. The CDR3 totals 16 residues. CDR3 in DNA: TGTGCCAGCAGCGTACACGGGGCCGACAGGCGGGATGAGCAGTTCTTC. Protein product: CASSVHGADRRDEQFF. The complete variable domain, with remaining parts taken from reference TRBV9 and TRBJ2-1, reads DSGVTQTPKHLITATGQRVTLRCSPRSGDLSVYWYQQSLDQGLQFLIQYYNGEERAKGNILERFSAQQFPDLHSELNLSSLELGDSALYFCASSVHGADRRDEQFFGPGTRLTVL.

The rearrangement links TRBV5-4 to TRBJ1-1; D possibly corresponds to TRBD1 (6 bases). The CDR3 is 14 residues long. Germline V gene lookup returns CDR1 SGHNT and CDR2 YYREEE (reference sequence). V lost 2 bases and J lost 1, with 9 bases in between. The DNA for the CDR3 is TGTGCCAGCAGCTTCGGGACACAGAACACTGAAGCTTTCTTT. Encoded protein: CASSFGTQNTEAFF.

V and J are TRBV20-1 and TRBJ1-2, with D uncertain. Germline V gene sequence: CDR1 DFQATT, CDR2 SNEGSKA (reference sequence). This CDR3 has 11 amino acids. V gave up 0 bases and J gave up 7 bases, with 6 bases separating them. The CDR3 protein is CSAREGGGYTF. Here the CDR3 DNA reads TGCAGTGCTAGAGAAGGCGGTGGCTACACCTTC.

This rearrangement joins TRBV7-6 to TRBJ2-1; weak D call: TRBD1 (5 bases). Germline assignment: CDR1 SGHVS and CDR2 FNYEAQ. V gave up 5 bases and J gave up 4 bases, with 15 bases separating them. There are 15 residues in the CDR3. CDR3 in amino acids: CASSPGQGEYNEQFF. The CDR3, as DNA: TGTGCCAGCAGCCCGGGCCAAGGGGAATACAATGAGCAGTTCTTC.

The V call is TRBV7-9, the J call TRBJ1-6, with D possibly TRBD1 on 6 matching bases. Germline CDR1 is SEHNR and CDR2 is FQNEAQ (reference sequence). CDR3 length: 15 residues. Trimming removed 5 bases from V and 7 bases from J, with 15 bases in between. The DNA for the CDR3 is TGTGCCAGCAGCCCCACTGGACAGATGAATTCACCCCTCCACTTT. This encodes CASSPTGQMNSPLHF.

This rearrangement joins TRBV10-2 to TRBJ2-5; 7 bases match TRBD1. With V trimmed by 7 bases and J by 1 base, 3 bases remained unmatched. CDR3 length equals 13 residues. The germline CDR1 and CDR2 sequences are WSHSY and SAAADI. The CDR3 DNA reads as TGCGCCAGCATGAGACAGGGCCAAGAGACCCAGTACTTC. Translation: CASMRQGQETQYF.

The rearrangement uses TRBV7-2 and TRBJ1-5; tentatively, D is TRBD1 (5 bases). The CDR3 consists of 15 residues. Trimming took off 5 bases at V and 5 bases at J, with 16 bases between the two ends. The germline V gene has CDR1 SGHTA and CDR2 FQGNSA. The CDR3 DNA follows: TGTGCCAGCAGCCCAGGGTCCCGAGGCGATCAGCCCCAGCATTTT. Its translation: CASSPGSRGDQPQHF.

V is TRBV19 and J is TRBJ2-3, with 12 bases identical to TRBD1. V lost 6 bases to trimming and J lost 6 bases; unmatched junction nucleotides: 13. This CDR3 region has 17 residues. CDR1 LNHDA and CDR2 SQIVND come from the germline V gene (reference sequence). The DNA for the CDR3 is TGTGCCAGTAGCCACCTCCCGGGACAGGGGGCAATGGATACGCAGTATTTT. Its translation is CASSHLPGQGAMDTQYF.